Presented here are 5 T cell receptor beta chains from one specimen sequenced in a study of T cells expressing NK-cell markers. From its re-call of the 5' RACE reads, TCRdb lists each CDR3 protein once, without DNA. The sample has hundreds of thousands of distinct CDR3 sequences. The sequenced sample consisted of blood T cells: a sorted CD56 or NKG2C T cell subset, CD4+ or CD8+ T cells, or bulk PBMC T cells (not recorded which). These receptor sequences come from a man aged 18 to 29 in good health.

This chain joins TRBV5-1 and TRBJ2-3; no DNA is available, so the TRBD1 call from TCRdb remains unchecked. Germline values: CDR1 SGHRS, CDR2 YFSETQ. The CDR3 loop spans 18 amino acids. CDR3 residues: CASSLGDRGLASTDTQYF.

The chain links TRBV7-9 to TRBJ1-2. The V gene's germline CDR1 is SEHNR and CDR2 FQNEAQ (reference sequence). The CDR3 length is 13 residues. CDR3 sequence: CASSLDFPYGYTF.

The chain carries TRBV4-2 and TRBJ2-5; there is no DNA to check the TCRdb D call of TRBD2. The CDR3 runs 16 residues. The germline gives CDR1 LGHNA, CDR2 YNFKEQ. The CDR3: CASSQETSGKQETQYF.

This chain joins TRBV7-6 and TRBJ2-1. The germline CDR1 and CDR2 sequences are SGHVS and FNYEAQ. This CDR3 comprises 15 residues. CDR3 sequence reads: CASSLERDSYNEQFF.

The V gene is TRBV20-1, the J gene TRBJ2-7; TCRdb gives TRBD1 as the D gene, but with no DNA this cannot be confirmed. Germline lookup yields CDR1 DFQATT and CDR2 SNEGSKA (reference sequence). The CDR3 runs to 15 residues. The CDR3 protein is CSAGDRGTGGHEQYF.